Below, 10 T cell receptor beta chains from the same sample are listed, as sequenced in a study of blood T cells in healthy people across ages. For the second PCR, which ran for roughly 6 to 12 cycles, a sample-barcoded 5' primer and a J-beta primer mix were used. Via MiXCR, TCRdb re-called the 5' RACE reads, giving one row per CDR3 protein. The sample includes over a million distinct CDR3 sequences, 25% of them seen just once. The data also belong to a second study, concerning T cells of mothers and their children.

Sequenced sample: blood. These TCRs come from a girl aged 2 to 9 in good health.

The V and J genes are TRBV24-1 and TRBJ1-4; D is perhaps TRBD1 (6 bases). Germline CDR1 and CDR2: KGHDR and SFDVKD. Trimming pared 4 bases from V and 8 bases from J, leaving 13 bases between. This CDR3 has 14 residues. In nucleotides, the CDR3 is TGTGCCACCAGTGACCCAGGGGTAGAAGAAAAACTGTTTTTT. The encoded protein is CATSDPGVEEKLFF.

This clonotype has just a few counts. V usage is TRBV24-1 and J usage is TRBJ2-3; 8 bases fit TRBD1. The CDR3 length is 18 residues. Trimming at V came to 1 base and at J to 4 bases, leaving 12 bases not matched to a gene. CDR1 is KGHDR, CDR2 SFDVKD, per germline. CDR3 amino acids: CATSDFRSGGGYPDTQYF. Here the CDR3 DNA reads TGTGCCACCAGTGATTTTCGATCAGGGGGCGGTTATCCAGATACGCAGTATTTT.

Only a few counts were recorded for this clonotype. This CDR3 is CASSLEYGGRETQYF. In DNA, the CDR3 is TGTGCCAGCAGCTTAGAGTATGGGGGGCGGGAGACCCAGTACTTC. The chain employs TRBV7-8 and TRBJ2-5; TRBD1 or TRBD2 may be the D gene (6 bases each). Trimming pared 1 base from V and 5 bases from J, leaving 14 bases between. The germline gives CDR1 SGHVS, CDR2 FQNEAQ. This CDR3 has 15 amino acids.

The chain carries TRBV20-1 and TRBJ2-7; no firm D call. The CDR3 sequence is 13 residues long. V was pared by 0 bases and J by 5 bases, with 11 bases between. Germline CDR1 and CDR2: DFQATT and SNEGSKA (reference sequence). The DNA for the CDR3 is TGCAGTGCTAGAGATGGGATCAGGCACGAGCAGTACTTC. It encodes CSARDGIRHEQYF.

This clonotype was detected only a few times. This chain uses TRBV7-2 with TRBJ1-2; 8 bases are shared with TRBD1. The CDR3 totals 15 residues. The germline V gene encodes CDR1 SGHTA and CDR2 FQGNSA. The ends lost 5 bases at V and 8 bases at J; junction bases unmatched: 13. The CDR3: CASSAQGTGKMGYTF. CDR3 DNA: TGTGCCAGCAGCGCCCAAGGGACAGGCAAGATGGGCTACACCTTC.

This clonotype came up once. The rearrangement uses TRBV6-2 or TRBV6-3 and TRBJ2-1, with TRBD1 as a possible D gene (6 bases). The J call is doubtful: the DNA matches TRBJ2-7 better. The V gene's germline CDR1 is MNHEY and CDR2 SVGEGT. The length of the CDR3 is 15 residues. The CDR3 nucleotides are TGTGCCAGCAGTTACTTTCCTCGACAGGCCGACGAGCAGTACTTC. Encoded protein: CASSYFPRQADEQYF.

A few counts support this clonotype. The chain is built from TRBV12-3 or TRBV12-4 and TRBJ1-1, with D uncertain. CDR3 length: 13 residues. V was trimmed by 0 bases and J by 6 bases, leaving 8 bases between them. Written as DNA, the CDR3 is TGTGCCAGCAGTTTAGCGCGTCAGTCTGAAGCTTTCTTT. Translation gives CASSLARQSEAFF.

This clonotype showed up just a few times. Here the CDR3 DNA reads TGTGCCAGCAGCGACTTCTCCAGGGTGCCGGCCGAGACCCAGTACTTC. Its protein product is CASSDFSRVPAETQYF. The genes are TRBV7-8 and TRBJ2-5, with D perhaps TRBD1 (5 bases). Trimming took 5 bases from V and 5 from J, leaving 21 bases between them. There are 16 residues in the CDR3. Per the germline V gene, CDR1 is SGHVS and CDR2 is FQNEAQ.

This clonotype was counted a few times. The chain joins TRBV16 to TRBJ1-6; D possibly corresponds to TRBD1 (5 bases). Trimming shortened V by 4 bases and J by 8 bases, and 15 bases separated the two germline ends. The CDR3 length is 15 residues. Germline CDR1 and CDR2: KGHSY and FQNENV. The CDR3 loop is CASSLQEGNHSPLHF. In DNA form, the CDR3 reads TGTGCCAGCAGCCTGCAGGAGGGGAACCATTCACCCCTCCACTTT.

This chain connects TRBV7-8 to TRBJ2-1; no firm D call. Germline CDR1 SGHVS, CDR2 FQNEAQ. Trimming took 1 base from V and 6 from J, leaving 10 bases between them. The length of the CDR3 is 14 residues. The CDR3 sequence: CASSLVSPRNEQFF. As DNA, the CDR3 is TGTGCCAGCAGCTTAGTTAGTCCCCGCAATGAGCAGTTCTTC.